This is a list of T cell receptor beta chains from one sample in a study of cytomegalovirus exposure and HLA in healthy donors. TCRdb's copy holds only in-frame clones and misses some; the assay was immunoSEQ multiplex PCR. Among approximately 110,000 clones listed, roughly 13% were seen once. The sample was PBMCs. The receptors shown here come from a man aged 35 to 55 in good health and CMV-seropositive. The conserved cysteine and the conserved F or W are not part of the CDR3 here. D genes are given only for firm matches.

NA	TRBV30	TRBJ2-2	AWSVIRTGELF
NA	TRBV2	TRBJ2-7	ASRSSGTAGYEQY
NA	TRBV28	TRBJ1-4	ASAGGGWGEKLF
NA	TRBV19	TRBJ2-5	ATRRGTFQETQY
TRBD2	TRBV28	TRBJ2-1	ASNMPGLATNEQF
TRBD2	TRBV18	TRBJ2-5	ASSLREEGAQETQY
NA	TRBV27	TRBJ1-2	ASRSQGSNGYT
TRBD2	TRBV5-1	TRBJ2-1	ASRGGVGGEPYNEQF
TRBD1	TRBV27	TRBJ1-5	ASGHRGGNQPQH
TRBD2	TRBV11-3	TRBJ2-5	ASSSGTRETQY
TRBD2	TRBV28	TRBJ2-7	ASSLPLAATYEQY
NA	TRBV27	TRBJ1-4	ASSLNGQREKLF
TRBD2	TRBV18	TRBJ2-7	ASSPQLAGGPYEQY
NA	TRBV27	TRBJ1-2	ASRPALGLVDYGYT